This T cell receptor (beta chain) was sequenced during a study of TIL therapy for anti-PD-1-resistant metastatic lung cancer. Turning to the study itself: Median tumor PD-L1 proportion score was 5.5% to 6.5%. By whole-exome sequencing, median non-synonymous tumor mutation burden was around 1.4 mutations per megabase.

As for time point: pre-treatment sample, taken before nivolumab and TIL therapy. This clone was seen only a few times. The CDR3 runs 13 residues. Trimming left V 6 bases short and J 5 bases short, with 11 bases between. Per the germline V gene, CDR1 is MDHEN and CDR2 is SYDVKM. This was the immunoSEQ v3 assay. Libraries were prepared by immunoSEQ multiplex PCR; TCRdb keeps only in-frame clonotypes and omits some of them. The sample carries tens of thousands of clones, more than 60% recorded once. This sequence joins TRBV28 and TRBJ1-5; maybe TRBD1 (5 bases). This specimen was blood, taken at baseline. The receptor was isolated from a person aged 25 to 85 with non-small cell lung cancer. The CDR3 DNA reads TGTGCCAGCAGGGTGGGGGGGGATCAGCCCCAGCATTTT. Amino acids: CASRVGGDQPQHF.